This T cell receptor (beta chain) was recovered during a study of blood T cell repertoires in COVID-19. Study-wide background: Researchers got acute and convalescent COVID-19 samples from the United States, Italy and Spain.

Libraries were prepared by immunoSEQ multiplex PCR; TCRdb keeps only in-frame clonotypes and omits some of them. Among roughly 230,000 clones listed, approximately 85% were seen once. Trimming left V 1 base short and J 2 bases short, with 7 bases between. The germline CDR1 and CDR2 sequences are SGHTA and FQGTGA. This CDR3 spans 14 amino acids. Sequencing was done on a sample of peripheral blood. The chain has TRBV7-3 and TRBJ2-3; D remains ambiguous. This sequence originates from a human donor in a cohort sampled during active COVID-19. The CDR3 sequence is CASSLSGATDTQYF. The CDR3 coding sequence is TGTGCCAGCAGCTTAAGTGGAGCCACAGATACGCAGTATTTT.